The clone carrying this T cell receptor beta chain was detected a few times. The antigen is unknown. Using quantitative 5'-RACE with molecular barcodes, the authors made TCR beta libraries. TCRdb redid the calling of the 5' RACE reads with MiXCR, one entry per CDR3 protein. Of just under 550,000 distinct CDR3 sequences listed, about 13% are singletons. The record originates from a study of CD8 T cells in ankylosing spondylitis. Study conclusions and caveats: Significantly higher representation of disease-linked clones was reported for matched ankylosing spondylitis synovial fluid. The study identified a TCR beta motif of under ten highly homologous variants that appeared characteristic of ankylosing spondylitis blood. There were earlier reports of some motif variants in reactive arthritis synovial fluid and blood. With a CD8+ phenotype, disease-linked clones were relatively rare in peripheral blood.

The CDR3 is 14 amino acids. V lost 4 bases and J lost 2, with 11 bases in between. CDR1 and CDR2 (germline): SGHTA, FQGNSA. This chain uses TRBV7-2 with TRBJ1-2; D not resolved. This clonotype originated in a male donor with ankylosing spondylitis. Sequencing was done on a sample of blood, either unsorted or a sorted T cell fraction (not recorded which). CDR3 nucleotide sequence: TGTGCCAGCAGCTCCCAGCGGGAAAACTATGGCTACACCTTC. As protein: CASSSQRENYGYTF.